The clone carrying this T cell receptor beta chain was detected many times. The observed sequence ends 3 residues before the CDR3 terminus, with the missing tail filled in from the germline J gene. The sample belongs to a study of T cell clonality in common variable immunodeficiency. Most patients and controls had Caucasian heritage. Measured with immunoSEQ multiplex PCR; TCRdb has only the in-frame clones, and not every one. The specimen has 30,000 to 45,000 clones, none found just once. CDR1 is SGHRS, CDR2 YFSETQ, per germline. Trimming shortened V by 7 bases and J by 5 bases, and 21 bases separated the two germline ends. The CDR3 is 15 amino acids.

The sample taken for sequencing was peripheral blood mononuclear cells. The chain combines TRBV5-1 with TRBJ1-1; weak D call: TRBD1 (5 bases). The receptor comes from a person between 18 and 70 years old in good health. The CDR3 protein is CASALRWAGGTEAFF. Partial CDR3 DNA: TGCGCCAGCGCCCTTCGATGGGCCGGGGGGACTGAA.